These T cell receptor beta chains were read from a single sample in a study of cytomegalovirus exposure and HLA in healthy donors. Method: immunoSEQ multiplex PCR; TCRdb's copy keeps in-frame clones and lacks some. The data contain around 200,000 clones, about 81% of them singletons. Sequencing input: PBMCs. These receptors originate from a woman in her twenties or thirties in good health and CMV-seronegative. Both conserved end residues are part of each CDR3. A D gene is named only where the DNA matches it firmly. Not all rows give a size; the values are once, few, many and, for expanded clones, a class.

J gene: TRBJ1-2; D gene: NA; V gene: TRBV9; clone size: NA; CDR3 DNA: TGTGCCAGCAGCCTCAACCCCGGGGGGGGCGGCTACACCTTC; CDR3 protein: CASSLNPGGGGYTF
J gene: TRBJ1-2; D gene: TRBD1; V gene: TRBV6-5; clone size: NA; CDR3 DNA: TGTGCCAGCAGTTCTCAGACCAGACAGGGCGGCTACACCTTC; CDR3 protein: CASSSQTRQGGYTF
J gene: TRBJ2-3; D gene: TRBD1; V gene: TRBV6-5; clone size: once; CDR3 DNA: TGTGCCAGCAGTTACACAGGGGCAGATACGCAGTATTTT; CDR3 protein: CASSYTGADTQYF
J gene: TRBJ1-3; D gene: TRBD1; V gene: TRBV5-1; clone size: once; CDR3 DNA: TGCGCCAGCAGCTTGGCCCAGGGGGCCGAAAACACCATATATTTT; CDR3 protein: CASSLAQGAENTIYF
J gene: TRBJ2-4; D gene: TRBD1; V gene: TRBV28; clone size: NA; CDR3 DNA: TGTGCCAGCAGACAGGGGATGGGAAACATTCAGTACTTC; CDR3 protein: CASRQGMGNIQYF
J gene: TRBJ1-5; D gene: TRBD1; V gene: TRBV2; clone size: few; CDR3 DNA: TGTGCCAGCAGATCCGGGACAGGGCGGAATCAGCCCCAGCATTTT; CDR3 protein: CASRSGTGRNQPQHF
J gene: TRBJ1-3; D gene: NA; V gene: TRBV5-4; clone size: NA; CDR3 DNA: TGTGCCAGCAGCTTGGGCGGCTACTCTGGAAACACCATATATTTT; CDR3 protein: CASSLGGYSGNTIYF
J gene: TRBJ1-4; D gene: NA; V gene: TRBV18; clone size: NA; CDR3 DNA: TGTGCCAGCTCACCGTTAGCGGGGTTCAATGAAAAACTGTTTTTT; CDR3 protein: CASSPLAGFNEKLFF
J gene: TRBJ2-7; D gene: TRBD1; V gene: TRBV27; clone size: NA; CDR3 DNA: TGTGCCAGCTGCCGGGACAGGGGCCTTTACGAGCAGTACTTC; CDR3 protein: CASCRDRGLYEQYF
J gene: TRBJ2-5; D gene: TRBD1; V gene: TRBV10-3; clone size: NA; CDR3 DNA: TGTGCCACGTCCCGGGACAGGGAAAGGGCCTACCAAGAGACCCAGTACTTC; CDR3 protein: CATSRDRERAYQETQYF
J gene: TRBJ1-1; D gene: TRBD1; V gene: TRBV18; clone size: few; CDR3 DNA: TGTGCCAGCTCACCAGGGACAGGGGGTGAAGCTTTCTTT; CDR3 protein: CASSPGTGGEAFF
J gene: TRBJ1-5; D gene: TRBD1; V gene: TRBV4-1; clone size: NA; CDR3 DNA: TGCGCCAGCAGCCACCGGCAGGGGGTGAATCAGCCCCAGCATTTT; CDR3 protein: CASSHRQGVNQPQHF
J gene: TRBJ2-7; D gene: NA; V gene: TRBV5-4; clone size: NA; CDR3 DNA: TGTGCCAGCGGTCTCCGGTCCCTGCGCGACGAGCAGTACTTC; CDR3 protein: CASGLRSLRDEQYF
J gene: TRBJ1-4; D gene: TRBD1; V gene: TRBV2; clone size: NA; CDR3 DNA: TGTGCCAGCAGCCTACGACAGGGGGCTCGGGAAAAACTGTTTTTT; CDR3 protein: CASSLRQGAREKLFF
J gene: TRBJ2-7; D gene: NA; V gene: TRBV18; clone size: NA; CDR3 DNA: TGTGCCAGCTCACCCGGGAGAGGGGGCGAGGGTCGGGGCTCCTACGAGCAGTACTTC; CDR3 protein: CASSPGRGGEGRGSYEQYF
J gene: TRBJ2-5; D gene: TRBD2; V gene: TRBV2; clone size: NA; CDR3 DNA: TGTGCCAGCAGTGTCGGGGCTAGCGGGAGGGAGACCCAGTACTTC; CDR3 protein: CASSVGASGRETQYF
J gene: TRBJ2-7; D gene: NA; V gene: TRBV29-1; clone size: NA; CDR3 DNA: TGCAGCGGGGTGGACAGCGTCTACGAGCAGTACTTC; CDR3 protein: CSGVDSVYEQYF
J gene: TRBJ2-3; D gene: TRBD2; V gene: TRBV27; clone size: NA; CDR3 DNA: TGTGCCAGCAGTTTACGCTATGGCGGGGGGGCAATAGATATGCAGTATTTT; CDR3 protein: CASSLRYGGGAIDMQYF
J gene: TRBJ2-3; D gene: NA; V gene: TRBV9; clone size: NA; CDR3 DNA: TGTGCCAGCAGCGTGGCGGGGATCATAGCAGATACGCAGTATTTT; CDR3 protein: CASSVAGIIADTQYF